The clone carrying this TCR beta chain was seen a single time. The germline gene is not matched at one end of the junction; a read error may be the cause. The data are from a study of CD8+ T cells in alopecia areata. This CDR3 comprises 10 residues. Germline V CDR1 and CDR2: SQVTM, ANQGSEA. Treatment noted: oral pan-JAK inhibitor, 5-10 mg twice daily. Isolated RNA was reverse transcribed into cDNA used as the sequencing template. Profiling relied on immunoSEQ multiplex PCR, and the TCRdb table lists in-frame clones only, not all of them. Altogether some 110,000 clones are present, about 54% being singletons, with the ten largest covering under 35%.

The specimen was CD8+ T cells sorted from blood, collected at week 4, from a patient treated with tofacitinib. This TCR was recovered from a human donor with alopecia areata. The genes are TRBV29-1 and TRBJ1-2; unclear D gene. CDR3 nucleotide sequence: TGCAGCGTTGAAGATGACTTCGCCGCATTC. This codes for CSVEDDFAAF.